This T cell receptor beta chain was retrieved from a study of T cell responses to AZD1222 COVID-19 vaccine. In the case of this clone: Its antigen is unknown.

Here immunoSEQ multiplex PCR was the method, and the copy in TCRdb shows in-frame clones only, minus some. The data contain tens of thousands of clones, 82% of them singletons. The CDR3 spans 15 residues. Germline V gene sequence: CDR1 SEHNR, CDR2 FQNEAQ (reference sequence). After removal of 1 base from V and 4 bases from J, the junction contained 4 bases not matched to a gene. Overall study results and limits: Targeting of unmutated variant regions was reportedly seen in nearly half of spike-specific TCRs.

This TCR derives from an adult in good health. The source was peripheral blood, collected on day 0 of AZD1222 vaccination. The V gene is TRBV7-9, the J gene TRBJ2-1; 7 nucleotides align to TRBD2. The CDR3 DNA follows: TGTGCCAGCAGCTTAGAGCGGGGCTCTTACAATGAGCAGTTCTTC. It specifies CASSLERGSYNEQFF.